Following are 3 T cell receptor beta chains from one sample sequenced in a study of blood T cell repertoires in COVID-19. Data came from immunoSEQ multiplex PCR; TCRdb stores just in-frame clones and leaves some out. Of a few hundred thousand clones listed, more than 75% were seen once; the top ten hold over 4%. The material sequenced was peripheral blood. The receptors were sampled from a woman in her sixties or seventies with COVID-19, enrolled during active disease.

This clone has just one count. The CDR3: CASSLTGRYQETQYF. The DNA for the CDR3 is TGTGCCAGCAGTTTAACCGGGAGGTACCAAGAGACCCAGTACTTC. The chain links TRBV6-5 to TRBJ2-5, with 7 bases fitting TRBD2. The CDR3 sequence is 15 residues long. CDR1 is MNHEY, CDR2 SVGAGI, per germline. After removal of 4 bases from V and 0 bases from J, the junction contained 5 bases not matched to a gene.

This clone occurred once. DNA of the CDR3: TGTGCCAGCAGGAACGGGGGGGCTAGGAATCAGCCCCAGCATTTT. This gives the protein CASRNGGARNQPQHF. The chain is built from TRBV6-5 and TRBJ1-5; tentative D call: TRBD1 (6 bases). Trimming removed 6 bases from V and 4 bases from J, with 16 bases in between. Germline-derived CDR1 and CDR2 are MNHEY and SVGAGI. CDR3 length equals 15 residues.

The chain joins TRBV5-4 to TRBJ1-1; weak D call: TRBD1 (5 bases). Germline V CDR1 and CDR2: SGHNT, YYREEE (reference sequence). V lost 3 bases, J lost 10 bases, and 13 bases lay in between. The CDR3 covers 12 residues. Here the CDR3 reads CASSWPGGGAFF. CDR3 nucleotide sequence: TGTGCCAGCAGCTGGCCGGGGGGGGGAGCTTTCTTT.